This T cell receptor (beta chain) came from a study of early T cells in non-severe SARS-CoV-2 infection. Germline loops: CDR1 SGHRS, CDR2 YFSETQ. Trimming took 0 bases from V and 6 from J, leaving 19 bases between them. This CDR3 spans 16 amino acids. TCRdb reanalysed the 5' RACE reads using MiXCR and keeps one entry per CDR3 protein. The sample has under 50,000 distinct CDR3 sequences; about 4.2% are singletons. This clonotype has more than one count but fewer than ten. V is TRBV5-1 and J is TRBJ2-7, with a weak D call TRBD2 (6 bases). The sequence derives from an adult who was a healthcare worker with PCR-confirmed SARS-CoV-2 infection or an uninfected control (not recorded which). Specimen: whole blood. Written as DNA, the CDR3 is TGCGCCAGCAGCTTGGAGTCCCGGGGCGGGGTCGGCGAGCAGTACTTC. Translated, it gives CASSLESRGGVGEQYF.